What follows is one T cell receptor beta chain and its context. Its binding antigen is unknown. A much larger clone lies one base from this, so it may be a read error. To prepare the library, PCR was applied. DNA from cultured CD4+ T cells was subjected to TCR sequencing with the Oncomine TCR Beta short-read assay at the Johns Hopkins FTIC core. The QIAamp micro DNA kit was used to extract genomic DNA from the cultured CD4+ T cells. Oncomine TCR Beta libraries from cultured CD4+ T cells were pooled using unique dual indexes and sequenced on an Illumina iSeq 100. In the authors' own workflow: Non-productive sequences were filtered out, and CDR3s that did not start with C, did not end with F or W, or were shorter than 7 amino acids were discarded. Antigen-specific clonotypes were identified with the MANAFEST web application by comparing peptide-stimulated wells with reference and other culture wells. Positive clones required FDR below 0.05, an odds ratio above 5, and productive frequency above 0.1% in at least two of three replicate wells. Cross-reactive clonotypes were defined as significantly expanded in both SARS-CoV-2 spike wells and at least one common cold coronavirus spike condition. CDR3 homology was assessed with Levenshtein distances (stringdist) and unrooted phylogenetic trees (ape) in R version 3.6.1. The public reads were run again by TCRdb, first through fastp at Q25 and then through MiXCR, and only productive beta chains were kept. Each entry is one CDR3 protein sequence, shown with its most common DNA and genes. The V and J calls here are based on TCRdb, not the publication. The sample table holds 9,100 or so distinct CDR3 sequences, of which 20% to 25% were seen once. The ten biggest clones cover about 20% of the sample.

The treatment or condition label of this sample denotes: roughly ten-day PBMC culture with coronavirus spike peptide pools or control peptides (ViraFEST assay). The ViraFEST assay, used in the study, expanded antigen-specific T cells with peptide pools and then identified the expanded clonotypes through TCR sequencing. The convalescent patients' positive SARS-CoV-2 PCR tests were from March to December 2020, which was before the Alpha, Beta and Delta variants emerged in the United States. Each well held two million PBMCs cultured with approximately 10 ug/ml peptide pools in IMDM containing around 5.5% human AB serum and roughly 10 IU/ml IL-2. Half of the culture medium was replaced with fresh IL-2-containing medium on days 3 and 7. After approximately 11 days of culture, CD4+ T cells were isolated by negative selection with the EasySep CD4+ T cell isolation kit. Ficoll-Paque Plus gradient centrifugation was used to isolate PBMCs from whole blood, and the isolated PBMCs were then either used fresh or cryopreserved at -140C. Triplicate wells were generally used for each culture condition.

The sample belongs to a study of vaccination and CD4 T cells after COVID-19 (dated by TCRdb to the early 2020s). For the study in its entirety: SARS-CoV-2 positivity had been established in the convalescent patients by nasal swab PCR, and mild disease was recorded in about 9 of these patients and severe disease in one. Six males and four females were included in the convalescent cohort, with two Hispanic individuals, seven Caucasians, two Asians and one multiracial person represented. Participants received two doses of either the Pfizer-BioNTech BNT162b2 vaccine (n=8) or the Moderna mRNA-1273 vaccine (n=2). Post-COVID blood samples from convalescent patients were collected a median of roughly 100 days after diagnosis, with a range of roughly 35 to 161 days. Post-vaccine blood samples were taken a median of around 68 days after the second vaccine dose, with a range of about 13 to 241 days. The cultures were stimulated with overlapping spike peptide pools from SARS-CoV-2 and from the common cold coronaviruses HCoV-NL63, HCoV-OC43 and HCoV-229E. In control cultures, a CEFX viral epitope pool was used as positive control, an HIV-1 Nef peptide pool was used as negative control, or no peptide was added. In around 9 COVID-19 convalescent patients and a handful of infection-naive healthy vaccine recipients, researchers compared the spike-specific CD4+ TCR repertoire from before mRNA vaccination with the repertoire from after.

V loses 4 bases of germline sequence and J loses 4 bases, and the interval between the two ends is 16 bases. For CDR1 and CDR2, the germline V gene lists SGHTA and FQGNSA. The CDR3, from cysteine to phenylalanine, totals 15 residues. The CDR3 DNA has 45 bases and is translated from base 1. What the study reported, not specific to this receptor: Nearly all vaccine-specific clones in convalescent patients (304 of 307) were mono-reactive for SARS-CoV-2 spike rather than cross-reactive with common cold coronaviruses. The median number of SARS-CoV-2-reactive clonotypes rose from around 20 after infection to 30 to 45 after vaccination, but the change was not significant. Among convalescent patients, a median about 86% of the SARS-CoV-2-reactive clones seen after vaccination appeared only after vaccination, which suggests priming specific to the vaccine. Only a relatively small number of convalescent patients were included in the study, and early timepoints following natural infection were not analyzed.

The chain is assembled from TRBV7-2 and TRBJ1-2; the D region possibly corresponds to TRBD1 (5 bases align). The specimen sequenced was cultured CD4+ T cells from blood. This TCR came from a human donor with COVID-19. The DNA reads as follows: TGTGCCAGCAGCTATCGGGCAGGGACGAGCTATGGCTACACCTTC. It is translated as CASSYRAGTSYGYTF. Reference TRBV7-2 and TRBJ1-2 genes cover what lies past the CDR3, so the full variable domain is GAGVSQSPSNKVTEKGKDVELRCDPISGHTALYWYRQSLGQGLEFLIYFQGNSAPDKSGLPSDRFSAERTGGSVSTLTIQRTQQEDSAVYLCASSYRAGTSYGYTFGSGTRLTVV.